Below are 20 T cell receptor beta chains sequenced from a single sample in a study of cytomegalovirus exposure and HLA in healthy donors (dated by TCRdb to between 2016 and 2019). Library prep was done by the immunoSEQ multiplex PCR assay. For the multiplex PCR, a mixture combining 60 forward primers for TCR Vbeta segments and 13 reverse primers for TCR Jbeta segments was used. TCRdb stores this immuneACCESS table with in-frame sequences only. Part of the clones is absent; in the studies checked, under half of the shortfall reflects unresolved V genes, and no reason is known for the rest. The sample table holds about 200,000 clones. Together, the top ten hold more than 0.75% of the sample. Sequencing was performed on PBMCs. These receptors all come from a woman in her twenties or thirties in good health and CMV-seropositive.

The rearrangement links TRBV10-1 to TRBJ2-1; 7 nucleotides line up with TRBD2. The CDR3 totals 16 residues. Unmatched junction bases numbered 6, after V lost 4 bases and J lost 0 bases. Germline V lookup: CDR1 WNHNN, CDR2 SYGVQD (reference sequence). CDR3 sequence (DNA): TGCGCCAGCAGTGGTAGGCGGGGGAGCTCCTACAATGAGCAGTTCTTC. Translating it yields CASSGRRGSSYNEQFF.

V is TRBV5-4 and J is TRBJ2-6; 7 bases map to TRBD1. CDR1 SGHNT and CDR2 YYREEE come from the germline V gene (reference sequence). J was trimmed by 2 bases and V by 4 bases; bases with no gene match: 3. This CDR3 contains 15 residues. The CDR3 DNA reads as TGTGCCAGCAGCCGGGACAGACCTGGGGCCAACGTCCTGACTTTC. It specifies CASSRDRPGANVLTF. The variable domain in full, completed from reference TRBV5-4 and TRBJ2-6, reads ETGVTQSPTHLIKTRGQQVTLRCSSQSGHNTVSWYQQALGQGPQFIFQYYREEENGRGNFPPRFSGLQFPNYSSELNVNALELDDSALYLCASSRDRPGANVLTFGAGSRLTVL.

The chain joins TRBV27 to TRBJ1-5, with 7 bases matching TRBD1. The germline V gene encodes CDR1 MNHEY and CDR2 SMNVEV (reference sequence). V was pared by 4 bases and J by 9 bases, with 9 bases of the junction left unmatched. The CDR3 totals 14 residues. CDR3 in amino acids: CASSSGGSLGPQHF. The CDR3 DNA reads TGTGCCAGCAGTTCAGGGGGTAGCCTAGGGCCCCAGCATTTT.

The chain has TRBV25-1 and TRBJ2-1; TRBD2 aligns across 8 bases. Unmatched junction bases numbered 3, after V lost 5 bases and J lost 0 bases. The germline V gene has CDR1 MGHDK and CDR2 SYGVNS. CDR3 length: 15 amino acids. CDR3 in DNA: TGTGCCAGCAGTCACGCGGGGGGCTCCTACAATGAGCAGTTCTTC. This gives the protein CASSHAGGSYNEQFF.

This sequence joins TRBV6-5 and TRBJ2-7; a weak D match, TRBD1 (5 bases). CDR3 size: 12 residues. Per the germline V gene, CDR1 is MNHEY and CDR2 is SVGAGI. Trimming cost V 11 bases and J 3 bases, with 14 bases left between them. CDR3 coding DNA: TGTGCCGCCCGGACAAGAGACTACGAGCAGTACTTC. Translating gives CAARTRDYEQYF.

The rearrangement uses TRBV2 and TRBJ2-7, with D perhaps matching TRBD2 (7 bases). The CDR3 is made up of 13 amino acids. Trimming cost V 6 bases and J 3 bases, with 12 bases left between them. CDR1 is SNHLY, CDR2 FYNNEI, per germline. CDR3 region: CASREGGIYEQYF. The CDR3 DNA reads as TGTGCCAGCAGGGAGGGGGGGATCTACGAGCAGTACTTC.

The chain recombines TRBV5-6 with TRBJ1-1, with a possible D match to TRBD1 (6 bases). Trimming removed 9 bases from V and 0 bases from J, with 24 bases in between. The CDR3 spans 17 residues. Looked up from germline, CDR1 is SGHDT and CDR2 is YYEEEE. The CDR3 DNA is TGTGCCACCCAGCTTGGGACACCTTCGTTCATGAACACTGAAGCTTTCTTT. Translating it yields CATQLGTPSFMNTEAFF.

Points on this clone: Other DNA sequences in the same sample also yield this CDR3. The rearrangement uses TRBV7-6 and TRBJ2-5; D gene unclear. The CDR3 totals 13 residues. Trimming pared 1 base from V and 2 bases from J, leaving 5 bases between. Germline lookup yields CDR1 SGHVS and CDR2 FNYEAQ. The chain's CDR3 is CASSLGRQETQYF. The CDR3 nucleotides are TGTGCCAGCAGCTTAGGCAGACAAGAGACCCAGTACTTC. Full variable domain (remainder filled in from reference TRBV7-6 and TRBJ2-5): GAGVSQSPRYKVTKRGQDVALRCDPISGHVSLYWYRQALGQGPEFLTYFNYEAQQDKSGLPNDRFSAERPEGSISTLTIQRTEQRDSAMYRCASSLGRQETQYFGPGTRLLVL.

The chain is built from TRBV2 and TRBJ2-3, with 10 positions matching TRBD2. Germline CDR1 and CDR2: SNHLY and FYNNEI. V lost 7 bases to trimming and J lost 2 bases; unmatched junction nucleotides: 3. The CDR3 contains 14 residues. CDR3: CASKLAGYTDTQYF. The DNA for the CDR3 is TGTGCCAGCAAACTAGCGGGGTACACAGATACGCAGTATTTT.

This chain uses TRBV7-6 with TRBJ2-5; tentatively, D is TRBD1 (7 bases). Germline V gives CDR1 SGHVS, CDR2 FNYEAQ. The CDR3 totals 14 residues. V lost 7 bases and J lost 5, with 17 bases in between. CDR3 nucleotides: TGTGCCAGCACCCCAGGGGGGCAAAGGGAGACCCAGTACTTC. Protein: CASTPGGQRETQYF.

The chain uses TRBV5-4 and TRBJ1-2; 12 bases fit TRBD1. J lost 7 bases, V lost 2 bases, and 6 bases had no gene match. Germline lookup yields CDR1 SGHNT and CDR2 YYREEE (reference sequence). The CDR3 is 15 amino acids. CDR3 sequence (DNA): TGTGCCAGCAGCTTTAGGGGGACAGGGGGCATTGGCTACACCTTC. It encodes CASSFRGTGGIGYTF.

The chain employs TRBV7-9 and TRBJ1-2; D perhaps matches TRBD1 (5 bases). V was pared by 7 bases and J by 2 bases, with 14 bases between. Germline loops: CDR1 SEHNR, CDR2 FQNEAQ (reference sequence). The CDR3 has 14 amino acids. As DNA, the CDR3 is TGTGCCAGCACCCCACAGGTTTCAAACTATGGCTACACCTTC. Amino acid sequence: CASTPQVSNYGYTF.

The CDR3 protein is CASSLLTGGAFF. CDR3 bases: TGTGCCAGCAGCTTATTGACAGGGGGGGCTTTCTTT. The chain joins TRBV7-2 to TRBJ1-1; TRBD1 aligns across 9 bases. Looked up from germline, CDR1 is SGHTA and CDR2 is FQGNSA. The CDR3 covers 12 residues. J lost 11 bases, V lost 2 bases, and 3 bases had no gene match.

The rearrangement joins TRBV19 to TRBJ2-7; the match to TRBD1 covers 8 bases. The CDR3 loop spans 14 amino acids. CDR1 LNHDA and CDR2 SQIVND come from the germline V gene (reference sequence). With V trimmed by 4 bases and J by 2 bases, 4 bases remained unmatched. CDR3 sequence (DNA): TGTGCCAGTAGTAGGCGGACAGGGACCTACGAGCAGTACTTC. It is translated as CASSRRTGTYEQYF. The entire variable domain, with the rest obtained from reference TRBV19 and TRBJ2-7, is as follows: DGGITQSPKYLFRKEGQNVTLSCEQNLNHDAMYWYRQDPGQGLRLIYYSQIVNDFQKGDIAEGYSVSREKKESFPLTVTSAQKNPTAFYLCASSRRTGTYEQYFGPGTRLTVT.

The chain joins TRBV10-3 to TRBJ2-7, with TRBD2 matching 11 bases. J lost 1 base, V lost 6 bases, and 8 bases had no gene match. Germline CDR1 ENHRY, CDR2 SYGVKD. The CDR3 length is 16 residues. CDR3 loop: CAISEVTSGNSYEQYF. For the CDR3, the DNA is TGTGCCATCAGCGAGGTGACTAGCGGGAATTCCTACGAGCAGTACTTC.

CDR3: CASSYRGTGLYEQYF. The DNA of the CDR3 is TGTGCCAGCAGCTATCGCGGGACAGGGCTCTACGAGCAGTACTTC. The chain is built from TRBV27 and TRBJ2-7; 9 bases are shared with TRBD1. Per the germline V gene, CDR1 is MNHEY and CDR2 is SMNVEV (reference sequence). Trimming cost V 6 bases and J 3 bases; bases outside gene matches: 9. The CDR3 has 15 residues.

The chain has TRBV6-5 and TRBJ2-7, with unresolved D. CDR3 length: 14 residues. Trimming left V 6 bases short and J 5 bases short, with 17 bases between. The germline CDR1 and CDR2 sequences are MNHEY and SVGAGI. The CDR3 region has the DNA TGTGCCAGCAGGAAATACGAGGAAGCTGACGAGCAGTACTTC. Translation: CASRKYEEADEQYF.

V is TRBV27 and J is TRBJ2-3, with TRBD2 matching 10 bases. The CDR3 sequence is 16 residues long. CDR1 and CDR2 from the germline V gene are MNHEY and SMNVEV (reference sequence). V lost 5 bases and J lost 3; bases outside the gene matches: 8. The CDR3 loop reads CASSPLAGAGTDTQYF. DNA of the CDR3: TGTGCCAGCAGTCCCCTAGCGGGAGCGGGGACAGATACGCAGTATTTT.

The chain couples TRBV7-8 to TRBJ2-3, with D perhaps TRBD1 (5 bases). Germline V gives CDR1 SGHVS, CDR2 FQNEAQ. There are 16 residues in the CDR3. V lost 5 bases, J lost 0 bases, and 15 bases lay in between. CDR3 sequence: CASSPQGTPSTDTQYF. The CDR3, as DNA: TGTGCCAGCAGCCCCCAGGGCACCCCTAGCACAGATACGCAGTATTTT.

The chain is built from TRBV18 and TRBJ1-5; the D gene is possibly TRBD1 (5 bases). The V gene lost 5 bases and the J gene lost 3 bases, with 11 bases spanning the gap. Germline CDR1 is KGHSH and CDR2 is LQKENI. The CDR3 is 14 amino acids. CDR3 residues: CASSTRDSNQPQHF. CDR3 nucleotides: TGTGCCAGCTCAACCCGGGACTCCAATCAGCCCCAGCATTTT.